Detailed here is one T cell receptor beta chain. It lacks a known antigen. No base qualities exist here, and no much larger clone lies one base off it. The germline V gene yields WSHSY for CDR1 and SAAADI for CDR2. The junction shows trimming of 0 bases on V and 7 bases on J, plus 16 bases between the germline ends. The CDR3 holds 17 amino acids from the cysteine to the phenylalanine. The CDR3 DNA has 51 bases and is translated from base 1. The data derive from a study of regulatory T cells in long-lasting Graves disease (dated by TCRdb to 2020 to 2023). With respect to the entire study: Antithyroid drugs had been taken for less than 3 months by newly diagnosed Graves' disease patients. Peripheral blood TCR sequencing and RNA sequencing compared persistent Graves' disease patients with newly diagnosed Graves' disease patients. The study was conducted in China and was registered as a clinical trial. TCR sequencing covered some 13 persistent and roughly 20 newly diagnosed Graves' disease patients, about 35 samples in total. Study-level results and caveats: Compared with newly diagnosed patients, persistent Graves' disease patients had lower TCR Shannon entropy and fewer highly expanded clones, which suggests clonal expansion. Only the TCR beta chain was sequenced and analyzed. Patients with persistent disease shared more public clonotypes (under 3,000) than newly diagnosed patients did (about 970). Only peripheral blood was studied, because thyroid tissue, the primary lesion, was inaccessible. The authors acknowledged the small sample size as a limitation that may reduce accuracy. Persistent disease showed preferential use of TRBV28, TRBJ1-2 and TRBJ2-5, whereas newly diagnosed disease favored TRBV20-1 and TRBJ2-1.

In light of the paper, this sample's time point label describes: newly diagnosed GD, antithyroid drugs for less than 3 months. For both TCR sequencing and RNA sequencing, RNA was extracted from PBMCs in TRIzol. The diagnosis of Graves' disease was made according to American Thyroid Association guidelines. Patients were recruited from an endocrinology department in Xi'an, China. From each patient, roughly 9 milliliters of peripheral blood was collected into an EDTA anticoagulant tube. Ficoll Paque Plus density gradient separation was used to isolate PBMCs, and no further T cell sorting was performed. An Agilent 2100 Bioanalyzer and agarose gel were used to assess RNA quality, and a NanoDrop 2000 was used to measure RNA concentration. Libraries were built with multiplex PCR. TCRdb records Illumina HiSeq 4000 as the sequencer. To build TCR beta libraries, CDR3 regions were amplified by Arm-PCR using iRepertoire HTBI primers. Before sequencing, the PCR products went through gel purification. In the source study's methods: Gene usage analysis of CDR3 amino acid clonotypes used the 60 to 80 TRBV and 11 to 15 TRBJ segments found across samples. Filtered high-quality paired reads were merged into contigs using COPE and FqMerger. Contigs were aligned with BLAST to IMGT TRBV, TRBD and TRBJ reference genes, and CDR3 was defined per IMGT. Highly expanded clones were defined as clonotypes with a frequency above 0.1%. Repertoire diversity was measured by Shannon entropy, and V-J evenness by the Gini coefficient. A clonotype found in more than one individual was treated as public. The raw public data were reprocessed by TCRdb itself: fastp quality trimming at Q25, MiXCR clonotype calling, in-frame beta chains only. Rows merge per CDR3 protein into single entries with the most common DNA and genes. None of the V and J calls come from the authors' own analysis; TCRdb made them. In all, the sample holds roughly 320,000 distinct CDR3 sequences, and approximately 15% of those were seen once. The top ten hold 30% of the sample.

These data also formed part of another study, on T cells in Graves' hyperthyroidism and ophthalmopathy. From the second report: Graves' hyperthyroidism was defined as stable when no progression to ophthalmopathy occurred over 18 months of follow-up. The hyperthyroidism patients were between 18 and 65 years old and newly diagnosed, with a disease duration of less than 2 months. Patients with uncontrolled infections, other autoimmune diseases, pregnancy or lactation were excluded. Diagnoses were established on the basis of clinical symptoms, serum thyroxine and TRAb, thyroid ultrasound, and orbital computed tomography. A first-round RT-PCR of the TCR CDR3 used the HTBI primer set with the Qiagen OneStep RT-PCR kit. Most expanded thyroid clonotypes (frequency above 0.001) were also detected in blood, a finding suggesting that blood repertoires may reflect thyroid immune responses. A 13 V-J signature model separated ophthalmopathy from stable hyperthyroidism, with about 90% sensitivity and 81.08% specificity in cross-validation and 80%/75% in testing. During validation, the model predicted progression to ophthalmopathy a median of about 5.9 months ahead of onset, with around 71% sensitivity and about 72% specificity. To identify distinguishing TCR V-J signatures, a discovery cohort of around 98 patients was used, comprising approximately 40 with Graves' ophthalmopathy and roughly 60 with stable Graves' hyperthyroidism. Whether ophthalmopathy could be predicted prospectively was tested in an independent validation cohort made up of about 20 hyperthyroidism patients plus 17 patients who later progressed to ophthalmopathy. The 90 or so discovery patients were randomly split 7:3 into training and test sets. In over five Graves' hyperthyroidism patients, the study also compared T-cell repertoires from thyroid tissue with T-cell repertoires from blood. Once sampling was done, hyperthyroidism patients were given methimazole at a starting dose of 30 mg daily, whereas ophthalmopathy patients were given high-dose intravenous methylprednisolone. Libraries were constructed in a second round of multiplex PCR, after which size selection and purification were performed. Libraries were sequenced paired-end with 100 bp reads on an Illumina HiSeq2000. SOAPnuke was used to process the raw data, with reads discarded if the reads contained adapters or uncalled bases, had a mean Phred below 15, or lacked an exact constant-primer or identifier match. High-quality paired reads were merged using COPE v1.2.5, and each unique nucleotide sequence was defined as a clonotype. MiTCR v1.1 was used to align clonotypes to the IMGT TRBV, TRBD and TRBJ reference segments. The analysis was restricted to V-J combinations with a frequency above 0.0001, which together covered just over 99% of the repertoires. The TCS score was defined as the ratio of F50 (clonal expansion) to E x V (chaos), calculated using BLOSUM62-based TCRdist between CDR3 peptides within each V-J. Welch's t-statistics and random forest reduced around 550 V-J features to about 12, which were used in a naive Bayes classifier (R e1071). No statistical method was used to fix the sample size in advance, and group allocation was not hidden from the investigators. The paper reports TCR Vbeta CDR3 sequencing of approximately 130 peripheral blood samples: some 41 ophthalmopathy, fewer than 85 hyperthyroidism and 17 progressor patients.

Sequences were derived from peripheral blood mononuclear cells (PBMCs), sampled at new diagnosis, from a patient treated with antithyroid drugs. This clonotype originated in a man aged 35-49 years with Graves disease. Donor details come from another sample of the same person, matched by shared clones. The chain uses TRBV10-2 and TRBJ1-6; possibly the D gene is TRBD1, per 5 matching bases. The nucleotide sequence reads TGCGCCAGCAGTGAGTCGATGTTCACCCCAGGGAATTCACCCCTCCACTTT. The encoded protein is CASSESMFTPGNSPLHF.